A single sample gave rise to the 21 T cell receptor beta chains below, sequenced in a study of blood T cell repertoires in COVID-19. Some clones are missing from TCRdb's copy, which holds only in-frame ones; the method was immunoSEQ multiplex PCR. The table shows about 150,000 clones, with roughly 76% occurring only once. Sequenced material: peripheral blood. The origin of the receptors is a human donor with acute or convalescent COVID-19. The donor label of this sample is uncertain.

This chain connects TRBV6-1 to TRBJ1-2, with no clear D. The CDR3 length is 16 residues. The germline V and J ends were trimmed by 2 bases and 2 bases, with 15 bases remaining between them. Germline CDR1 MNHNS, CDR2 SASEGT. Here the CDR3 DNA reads TGTGCCAGCAGTGAACGGGTATTCCCAATAAACTATGGCTACACCTTC. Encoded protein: CASSERVFPINYGYTF.

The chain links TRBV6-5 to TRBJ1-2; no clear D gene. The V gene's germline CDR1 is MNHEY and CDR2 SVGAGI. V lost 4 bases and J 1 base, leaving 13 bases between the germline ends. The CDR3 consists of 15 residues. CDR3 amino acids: CASSSLSTSNYGYTF. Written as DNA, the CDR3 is TGTGCCAGCAGTTCCCTTTCGACAAGTAACTATGGCTACACCTTC.

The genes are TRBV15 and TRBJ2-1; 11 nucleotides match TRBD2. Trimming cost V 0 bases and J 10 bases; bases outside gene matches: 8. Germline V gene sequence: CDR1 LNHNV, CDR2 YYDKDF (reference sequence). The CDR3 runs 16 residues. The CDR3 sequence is CATSRDKGLAAIEQFF. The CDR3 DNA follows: TGTGCCACCAGCAGAGACAAGGGACTAGCGGCGATAGAGCAGTTCTTC. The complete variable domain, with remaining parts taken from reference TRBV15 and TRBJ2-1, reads DAMVIQNPRYQVTQFGKPVTLSCSQTLNHNVMYWYQQKSSQAPKLLFHYYDKDFNNEADTPDNFQSRRPNTSFCFLDIRSPGLGDTAMYLCATSRDKGLAAIEQFFGPGTRLTVL.

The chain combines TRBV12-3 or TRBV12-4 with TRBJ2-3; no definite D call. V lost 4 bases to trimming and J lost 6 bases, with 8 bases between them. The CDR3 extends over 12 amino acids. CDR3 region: CASSSPGDTQYF. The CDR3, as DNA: TGTGCCAGCAGTTCCCCAGGCGATACGCAGTATTTT.

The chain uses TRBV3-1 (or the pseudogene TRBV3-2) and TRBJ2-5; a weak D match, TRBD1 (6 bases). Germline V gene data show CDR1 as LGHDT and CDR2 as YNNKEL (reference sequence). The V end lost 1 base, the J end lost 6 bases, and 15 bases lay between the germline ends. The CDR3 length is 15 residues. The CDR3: CASSQAPGGEKTQYF. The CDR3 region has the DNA TGTGCCAGCAGCCAAGCTCCTGGGGGCGAGAAGACCCAGTACTTC.

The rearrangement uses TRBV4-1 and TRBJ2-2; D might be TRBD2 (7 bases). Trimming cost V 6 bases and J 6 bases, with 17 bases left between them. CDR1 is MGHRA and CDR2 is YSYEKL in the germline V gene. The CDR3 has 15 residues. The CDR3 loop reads CASSPGGGRAGELFF. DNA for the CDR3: TGCGCCAGCAGTCCAGGCGGGGGCAGAGCCGGGGAGCTGTTTTTT.

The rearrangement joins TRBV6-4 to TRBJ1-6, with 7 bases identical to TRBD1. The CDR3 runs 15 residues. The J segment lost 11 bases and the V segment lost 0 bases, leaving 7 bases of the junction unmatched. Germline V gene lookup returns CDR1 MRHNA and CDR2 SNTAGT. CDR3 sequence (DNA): TGTGCCAGCAGTGACTCGACAGGGAATCGGACACCCCTCCACTTT. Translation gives CASSDSTGNRTPLHF.

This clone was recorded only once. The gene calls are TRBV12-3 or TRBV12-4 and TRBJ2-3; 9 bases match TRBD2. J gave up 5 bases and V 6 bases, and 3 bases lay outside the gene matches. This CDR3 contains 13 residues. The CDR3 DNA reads TGTGCCAGCAGGGCGGGGGGGAAAGATACGCAGTATTTT. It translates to CASRAGGKDTQYF.

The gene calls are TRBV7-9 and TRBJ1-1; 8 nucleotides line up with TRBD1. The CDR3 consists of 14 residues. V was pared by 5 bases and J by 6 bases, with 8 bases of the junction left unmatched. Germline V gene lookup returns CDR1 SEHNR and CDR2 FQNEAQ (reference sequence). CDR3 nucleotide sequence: TGTGCCAGCAGCCTGAGGACAGGGAGCCCTGAAGCTTTCTTT. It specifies CASSLRTGSPEAFF.

CDR3 sequence reads: CASSLGLRETQYF. CDR3 bases: TGTGCCAGCAGCTTAGGACTACGGGAGACCCAGTACTTC. This chain links TRBV7-3 with TRBJ2-5, with a weak D call TRBD2 (6 bases). The ends were cut back, 2 bases at V and 5 bases at J, with 9 bases in the middle. Germline values: CDR1 SGHTA, CDR2 FQGTGA. The CDR3 has 13 amino acids.

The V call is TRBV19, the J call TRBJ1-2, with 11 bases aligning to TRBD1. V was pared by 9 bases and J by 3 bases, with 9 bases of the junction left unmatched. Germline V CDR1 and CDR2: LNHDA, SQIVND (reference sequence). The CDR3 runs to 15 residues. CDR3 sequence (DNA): TGTGCCAGCTCTGATCCGGGACAGGGGGACTATGGCTACACCTTC. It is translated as CASSDPGQGDYGYTF. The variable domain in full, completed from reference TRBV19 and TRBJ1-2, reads DGGITQSPKYLFRKEGQNVTLSCEQNLNHDAMYWYRQDPGQGLRLIYYSQIVNDFQKGDIAEGYSVSREKKESFPLTVTSAQKNPTAFYLCASSDPGQGDYGYTFGSGTRLTVV.

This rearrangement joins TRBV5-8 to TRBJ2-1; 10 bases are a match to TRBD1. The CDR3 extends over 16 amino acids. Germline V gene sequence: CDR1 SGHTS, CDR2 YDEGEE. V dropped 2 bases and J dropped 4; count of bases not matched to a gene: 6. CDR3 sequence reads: CASSLGTGDGYNEQFF. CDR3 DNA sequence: TGTGCCAGCAGCTTAGGGACAGGGGATGGGTACAATGAGCAGTTCTTC.

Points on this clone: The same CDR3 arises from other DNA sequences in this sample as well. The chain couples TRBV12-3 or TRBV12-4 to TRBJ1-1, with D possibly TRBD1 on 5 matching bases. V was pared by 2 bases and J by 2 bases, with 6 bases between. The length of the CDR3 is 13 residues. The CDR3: CASSLQGNTEAFF. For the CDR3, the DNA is TGTGCCAGCAGTTTACAGGGAAACACTGAAGCTTTCTTT.

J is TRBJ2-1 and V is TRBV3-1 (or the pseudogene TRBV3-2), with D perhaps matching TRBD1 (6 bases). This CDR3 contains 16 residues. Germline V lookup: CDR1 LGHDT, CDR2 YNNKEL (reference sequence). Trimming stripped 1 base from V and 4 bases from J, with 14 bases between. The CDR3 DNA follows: TGTGCCAGCAGCCAAGCCCTACAGGGTCCTTACAATGAGCAGTTCTTC. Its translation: CASSQALQGPYNEQFF.

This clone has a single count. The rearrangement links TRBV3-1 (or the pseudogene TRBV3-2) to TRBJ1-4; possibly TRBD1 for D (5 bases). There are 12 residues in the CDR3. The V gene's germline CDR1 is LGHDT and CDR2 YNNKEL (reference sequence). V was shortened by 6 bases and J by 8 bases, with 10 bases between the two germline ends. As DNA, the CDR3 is TGTGCCAGCAGAGGGGCGGGGGAAAAACTGTTTTTT. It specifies CASRGAGEKLFF.

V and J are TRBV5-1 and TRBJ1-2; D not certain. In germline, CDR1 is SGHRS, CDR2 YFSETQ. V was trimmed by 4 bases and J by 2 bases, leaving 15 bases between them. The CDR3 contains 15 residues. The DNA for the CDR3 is TGCGCCAGCAGCGACGGACGGAGGGCGAACTATGGCTACACCTTC. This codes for CASSDGRRANYGYTF.

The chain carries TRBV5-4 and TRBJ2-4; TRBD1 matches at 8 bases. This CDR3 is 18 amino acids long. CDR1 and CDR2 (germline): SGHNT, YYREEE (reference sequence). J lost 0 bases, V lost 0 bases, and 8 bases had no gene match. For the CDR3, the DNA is TGTGCCAGCAGCTTGGCCGTAGCAGGGACAGGAGCCAAAAACATTCAGTACTTC. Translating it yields CASSLAVAGTGAKNIQYF.

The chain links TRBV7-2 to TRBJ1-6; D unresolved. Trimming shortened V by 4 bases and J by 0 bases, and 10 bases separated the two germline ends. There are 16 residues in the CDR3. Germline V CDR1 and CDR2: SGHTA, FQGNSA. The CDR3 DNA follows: TGTGCCAGCAGCTCGACATATAGCTCCTATAATTCACCCCTCCACTTT. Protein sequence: CASSSTYSSYNSPLHF.

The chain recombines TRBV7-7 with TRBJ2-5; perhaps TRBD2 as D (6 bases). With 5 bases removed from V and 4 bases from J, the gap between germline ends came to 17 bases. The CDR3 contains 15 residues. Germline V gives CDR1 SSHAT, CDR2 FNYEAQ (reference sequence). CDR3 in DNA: TGTGCCAGCAGCGCGACCGGGGGACTCCGAGAGACCCAGTACTTC. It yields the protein CASSATGGLRETQYF.

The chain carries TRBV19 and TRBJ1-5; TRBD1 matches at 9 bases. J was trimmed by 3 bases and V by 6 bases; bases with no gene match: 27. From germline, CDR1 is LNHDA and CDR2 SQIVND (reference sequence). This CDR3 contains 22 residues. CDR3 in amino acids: CASSIIRAGVSGQGRDNQPQHF. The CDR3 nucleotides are TGTGCCAGTAGCATTATCCGAGCGGGGGTCTCGGGACAGGGAAGGGACAATCAGCCCCAGCATTTT.

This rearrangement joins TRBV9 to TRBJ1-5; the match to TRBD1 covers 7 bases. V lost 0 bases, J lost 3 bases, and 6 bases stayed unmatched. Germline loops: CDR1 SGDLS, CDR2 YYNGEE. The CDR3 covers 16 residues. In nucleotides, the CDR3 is TGTGCCAGCAGCGTAGGATGGGACAGAATCAATCAGCCCCAGCATTTT. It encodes CASSVGWDRINQPQHF.